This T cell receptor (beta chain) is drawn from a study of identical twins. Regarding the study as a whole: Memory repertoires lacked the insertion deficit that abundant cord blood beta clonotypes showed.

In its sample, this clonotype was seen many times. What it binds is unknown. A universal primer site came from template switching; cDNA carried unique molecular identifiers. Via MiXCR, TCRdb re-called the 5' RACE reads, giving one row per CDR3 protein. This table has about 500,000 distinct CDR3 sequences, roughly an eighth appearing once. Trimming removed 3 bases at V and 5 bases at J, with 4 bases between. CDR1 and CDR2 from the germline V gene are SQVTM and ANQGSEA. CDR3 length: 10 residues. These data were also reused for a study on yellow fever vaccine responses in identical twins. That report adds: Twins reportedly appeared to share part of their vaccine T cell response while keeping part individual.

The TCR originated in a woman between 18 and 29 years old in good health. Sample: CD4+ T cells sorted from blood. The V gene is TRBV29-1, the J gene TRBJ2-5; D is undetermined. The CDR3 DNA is TGCAGCGTTGATCGCGAGACCCAGTACTTC. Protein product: CSVDRETQYF.